This T cell receptor beta chain originates from a study of PD-L1 blockade in urothelial cancer. Turning to the study itself: Most patients, twenty-five of 29, were males with bladder-origin cancer.

Germline values: CDR1 SGHDN, CDR2 FVKESK. The V and J ends lost 2 bases and 6 bases, in that order; junction bases with no gene match: 6. This CDR3 is 15 amino acids long. Repertoires were generated with immunoSEQ multiplex PCR, while TCRdb's copy carries only in-frame clones and drops some. The table lists 35,000 to 45,000 clones, around 90% of them singletons, with just under 8.5% in the top ten. Samples were collected from each patient before treatment and during treatment. Each patient gave between 1 and 8 of them in total. The rearrangement joins TRBV14 to TRBJ1-1; 10 positions agree with TRBD1. This receptor was identified in a man between 65 and 85 years old with urothelial cancer. The specimen was PBMCs, collected around atezolizumab (anti-PD-L1) treatment. The CDR3 protein is CASSQLRTGGAEAFF. CDR3 in DNA: TGTGCCAGCAGCCAACTTAGGACAGGGGGGGCTGAAGCTTTCTTT.